This is a list of T cell receptor beta chains from one sample in a study of OX40 agonist ivuxolimab in advanced cancers. TCRdb's table, derived via immunoSEQ multiplex PCR, lists solely in-frame clones and lacks some. The sample has about 61,000 clones; approximately 86% are singletons. Sample: CD4+ or CD8+ T cells sorted from blood, taken in a trial of the OX40 agonist ivuxolimab. These receptors all come from an adult with an advanced solid tumor such as melanoma, head and neck, liver or kidney cancer. Each CDR3 is given with its conserved first and last residue. D genes are given only for firm matches. Rows may omit the clone size; those that give it use once, few, many or a size class.

NA	TRBV5-1	TRBJ2-1	once	TGCGCCAGCAGCTCCGGGACCGGTAACAATGAGCAGTTCTTC	CASSSGTGNNEQFF
NA	TRBV9	TRBJ2-3	NA	TGTGCCAGCAGCGTACGTCCCACAGATACGCAGTATTTT	CASSVRPTDTQYF
NA	TRBV4-2	TRBJ2-3	NA	TGTGCCAGCAGGTGGGAACCCACAGATACGCAGTATTTT	CASRWEPTDTQYF
NA	TRBV5-1	TRBJ1-4	NA	TGCGCCAGCAGCTGGGGGACGGCAACTAATGAAAAACTGTTTTTT	CASSWGTATNEKLFF
NA	TRBV4-2	TRBJ1-5	once	TGTGCCAGCAGCCAAGATGGGCAGGGCAGGAATCAGCCCCAGCATTTT	CASSQDGQGRNQPQHF
TRBD1	TRBV19	TRBJ1-1	NA	TGTGCCAGTAACGACAGGGTGAACACTGAAGCTTTCTTT	CASNDRVNTEAFF
NA	TRBV7-2	TRBJ2-1	NA	TGTGCCAGCAGCTTAGGGGGTGCGGGGAACAATGAGCAGTTCTTC	CASSLGGAGNNEQFF
NA	TRBV20-1	TRBJ1-2	NA	TGCAGTGCTAGATCCTATGGCTACACCTTC	CSARSYGYTF
NA	TRBV6-5	TRBJ1-4	NA	TGTGCCAGCAGGGACAGAACTAATGAAAAACTGTTTTTT	CASRDRTNEKLFF
NA	TRBV6-1	TRBJ2-4	NA	TGTGCCAGCAGTGAAGCGGGAGGGGGTACCAAAAACATTCAGTACTTC	CASSEAGGGTKNIQYF
NA	TRBV4-1	TRBJ2-7	NA	TGCGCCAGCAGCCAAGGGGTCCTGGGGCCAGGCGGGTCCTACGAGCAGTACTTC	CASSQGVLGPGGSYEQYF
TRBD1	TRBV25-1	TRBJ1-6	medium-sized	TGTGCCAGCAGTGAATCCGACAGGGAGAGTTCACCCCTCCACTTT	CASSESDRESSPLHF
TRBD1	TRBV11-2	TRBJ1-1	NA	TGTGCCAGCAGTCAGGGGGGGGTCAGAAACACTGAAGCTTTCTTT	CASSQGGVRNTEAFF
TRBD1	TRBV6-1	TRBJ1-5	NA	TGTGCCAGCAGCCTTGGACAGGGGGGGCAGCCCCAGCATTTT	CASSLGQGGQPQHF
TRBD2	TRBV7-6	TRBJ2-1	NA	TGTGCCAGCAGCTTAGATAGGACTAGCGGGGGCAATGAGCAGTTCTTC	CASSLDRTSGGNEQFF
TRBD2	TRBV5-1	TRBJ2-2	NA	TGCGCCAGCAGCATTAGCGGGACCAACACCGGGGAGCTGTTTTTT	CASSISGTNTGELFF
NA	TRBV11-2	TRBJ1-4	NA	TGTGCCAGCAGCTTCTCCGGGTCGCCCGCGGGAGAAAAACTGTTTTTT	CASSFSGSPAGEKLFF
NA	TRBV28	TRBJ2-2	NA	TGTGCCATCGGGGACACAGCGAACACCGGGGAGCTGTTTTTT	CAIGDTANTGELFF
NA	TRBV5-1	TRBJ2-1	NA	TGCGCCAGCAGCTTGGAGGGTCTTCCTACCAATGAGCAGTTCTTC	CASSLEGLPTNEQFF
NA	TRBV7-9	TRBJ2-5	NA	TGTGCCAGCAGCTTATCCGAGACCCAGTACTTC	CASSLSETQYF
NA	TRBV2	TRBJ2-2	once	TGTGCCAGCAGTCTCGGCGGCCGCACCGGGGAGCTGTTTTTT	CASSLGGRTGELFF
NA	TRBV30	TRBJ2-5	NA	TGTGCCTGCAGCCGGGACTCAACTCCTCAAGAGACCCAGTACTTC	CACSRDSTPQETQYF
TRBD1	TRBV5-6	TRBJ2-5	NA	TGTGCCAGCAGTTCTACAGGGGGCCAAGAGACCCAGTACTTC	CASSSTGGQETQYF
TRBD1	TRBV4-3	TRBJ2-1	NA	TGCGCCAGCAGCCTTACCCGGGACAGGGGAAGGAAGCAGTTCTTC	CASSLTRDRGRKQFF
NA	TRBV4-1	TRBJ1-1	NA	TGCGCCAGCAGCCAAGATCGGAGAGTGGGCACTGAAGCTTTCTTT	CASSQDRRVGTEAFF
NA	TRBV2	TRBJ2-5	NA	TGTGCCGCCCTGCGGACTTACCAAGAGACCCAGTACTTC	CAALRTYQETQYF
TRBD2	TRBV5-1	TRBJ2-2	NA	TGCGCCAGCAGCCTGCCCGGACTAGCGGGAGAAGAAGGGGAGCTGTTTTTT	CASSLPGLAGEEGELFF
NA	TRBV5-6	TRBJ1-2	NA	TGTGCCAGCAGCCGCGGGGGCTATGGCTACACCTTC	CASSRGGYGYTF
NA	TRBV28	TRBJ2-5	NA	TGTGCCAGCAGTTTCGGGGTCCGGGCAGAGACCCAGTACTTC	CASSFGVRAETQYF
NA	TRBV5-1	TRBJ2-3	NA	TGCGCCAGCAGCTTGTTACAGCACAGACGAACGGGAGATACGCAGTATTTT	CASSLLQHRRTGDTQYF
NA	TRBV10-2	TRBJ1-4	NA	TGCGCCAGCAGCATGACGGACAGAACTAATGAAAAACTGTTTTTT	CASSMTDRTNEKLFF
TRBD2	TRBV6-1	TRBJ2-1	once	TGTGCCAGCAGCTCCGGGACTAGGGGATACAATGAGCAGTTCTTC	CASSSGTRGYNEQFF
NA	TRBV5-5	TRBJ2-7	NA	TGTGCCAGCAGCTTGCATGGACAGACCTACGAGCAGTACTTC	CASSLHGQTYEQYF
TRBD1	TRBV28	TRBJ2-2	NA	TGTGCCAGCAGTCCCCCCCCGGGACAGGGGTCCCTCACCGGGGAGCTGTTTTTT	CASSPPPGQGSLTGELFF
TRBD2	TRBV5-1	TRBJ2-3	NA	TGCGCCAGCAGCTTGGGAGGCGGGAGTGATACAGATACGCAGTATTTT	CASSLGGGSDTDTQYF
NA	TRBV11-2	TRBJ2-3	NA	TGTGCCAGCAGCAGCTGGGTGTCCGCAACAGATACGCAGTATTTT	CASSSWVSATDTQYF
NA	TRBV9	TRBJ1-2	NA	TGTGCCAGCAGCGCGGGACGGGACCTCGGCTACACCTTC	CASSAGRDLGYTF
NA	TRBV21-1	TRBJ1-2	NA	TGTGCCAGCAGCAAAGGTCACGCCGACTCACCCGACCCCCTTTATGGGGGCTACACCTTC	CASSKGHADSPDPLYGGYTF
NA	TRBV7-2	TRBJ2-1	NA	TGTGCCAGCAACTTGTTCGGTCCCCAGGCCAATGAGCAGTTCTTC	CASNLFGPQANEQFF
NA	TRBV7-2	TRBJ2-5	NA	TGTGCCAGCAGCTTATCTTCTACAAGACTTGCGGAGACCCAGTACTTC	CASSLSSTRLAETQYF
NA	TRBV4-3	TRBJ2-6	NA	TGCGCCAGCAGCCAAGTCAGTTCCTCCTCTGGGGCCAACGTCCTGACTTTC	CASSQVSSSSGANVLTF
NA	TRBV4-3	TRBJ1-4	NA	TGCGCCAGCAGCCAAGACCATGTAACGAATAATGAAAAACTGTTTTTT	CASSQDHVTNNEKLFF
NA	TRBV10-1	TRBJ2-7	NA	TGCGCCAGCAGTGAGTCGACGGGCACCTTCTACGAGCAGTACTTC	CASSESTGTFYEQYF
NA	TRBV5-1	TRBJ2-7	NA	TGCGCCAGCAGCTTACAGGGAAAGGGCGGCGAGCAGTACTTC	CASSLQGKGGEQYF
NA	TRBV28	TRBJ2-7	NA	TGTGCCAGCAGTTCAGGACCCTACGAGCAGTACTTC	CASSSGPYEQYF
NA	TRBV14	TRBJ2-1	NA	TGTGCCAACCGACTTAGCTCCTACAATGAGCAGTTCTTC	CANRLSSYNEQFF